This entry describes one TCR beta chain. The clone's antigen remains unknown. No much larger clone exists at a distance of one base, and base qualities are not known. The treatment or condition label, read with the paper, signifies: 19 received Ad26.COV2.S at low or high dose, single or two shots; several received placebo; per-sample allocation not given. For vaccine and placebo recipients, the sequenced repertoires came from samples collected on day 63 after the first injection. Between 29 July and 7 August 2020, Cohort 1b enrolled 20 to 30 adults aged 18-55 years at one site in Boston, USA. Ad26.COV2.S was a replication-incompetent adenovirus type 26 vector that expressed a prefusion-stabilized SARS-CoV-2 spike protein derived from the original Wuhan strain. The germline V and J ends show losses of 3 bases and 5 bases respectively, and no gene match explains 11 bases of the junction. Via the germline V gene, CDR1 is LGHNA and CDR2 YSLEER. There are 16 amino acids in the CDR3, from cysteine to phenylalanine inclusive. Left in the record is the CDR3 DNA by itself, 48 bases read in frame from the first base.

The entry originates in a study of Ad26.COV2.S vaccination and SARS-CoV-2 variants (TCRdb year 2021). For the study in its entirety: Donors in the vaccine arm were drawn from COV1001, a multicentre, randomized, double-blind, placebo-controlled phase I-IIa trial testing Ad26.COV2.S in healthy adults. Trial participants were randomized into five groups of five, in which low-dose or high-dose Ad26.COV2.S was given once or twice, or placebo was given on both occasions. Ad26.COV2.S was given intramuscularly at 5x10^10 or 1x10^11 viral particles, as a single shot or as two shots 56 days apart. TCRbeta repertoire sequencing was used to assess the specificity and breadth of SARS-CoV-2-reactive T cell receptors after Ad26.COV2.S vaccination. Throughout the experiments and outcome assessment, investigators stayed blinded to trial group allocation. The TCR-sequenced set comprised about 32 samples: 19 Ad26.COV2.S vaccine recipients, 5 placebo recipients and 8 SARS-CoV-2 convalescent individuals. Study-wide findings and limitations: Vaccine and placebo recipients had similar non-spike TCR breadth, a finding consistent with the vaccine containing only spike. Higher spike-specific TCR breadth was observed in Ad26.COV2.S recipients than in placebo recipients (P = 0.0014). The study was not powered for comparison of responses between vaccine doses or regimens. The authors noted that the TCR breadth and depth analyses may have underestimated total T cell responses. Substantial breadth of spike-specific CD8+ and CD4+ T cell responses was reported after vaccination.

The immunoSEQ Assay was the method used to sequence TCRbeta CDR3 regions. After extraction, genomic DNA underwent amplification by bias-controlled multiplex PCR, followed by high-throughput sequencing. The original pipeline was this. To quantify the absolute abundance of every unique TCRbeta CDR3 region, sequences were collapsed and filtered. Usable DNA was measured by amplifying reference genes present in all nucleated cells, and TCRbeta template counts were normalized to that usable DNA to estimate T cell fraction. Repertoire TCRs were annotated as SARS-CoV-2-specific by exact matching of V gene, CDR3 amino acid sequence and J gene to a known reactive TCR set. The reference SARS-CoV-2 TCR set was obtained from MIRA and was filtered for enrichment in COVID-19-positive ImmuneCODE repertoires, whereby public or cross-reactive TCRs were removed. Drawing on the MIRA antigens, annotated TCRs were analysed further at the level of specific ORF or position within ORF. Depth was the summed frequency of annotated unique rearrangements, while breadth was defined as annotated unique rearrangements over total unique productive rearrangements. Two-sided Wilcoxon rank-sum tests were applied when comparing TCR breadth between groups. TCRdb re-hosts the immuneACCESS table, in-frame sequences only. Its copies lack some clones; in the studies checked, an unresolved V gene accounts for under half of them, and the cause for the rest is not known. From that table come the V and J calls and clone size; the DNA was used to work out D and trimming. The sample table shows around 340,000 clones, and 80% to 90% are seen once. Together, the top ten hold around a tenth of the sample.

The sequence derives from a person between 18 and 59 years old who received the Ad26.COV2.S COVID-19 vaccine or a placebo. Recombination connected TRBV4-3 to TRBJ2-5; 8 of the junction bases match TRBD2. The sequencing here drew on peripheral blood, taken in a trial of Ad26.COV2.S vaccine versus placebo. This receptor has the CDR3 CASSQAYTGGPETQYF. The DNA sequence is as follows: TGCGCCAGCAGCCAGGCCTATACGGGAGGGCCGGAGACCCAGTACTTC.